The entry below describes one TCR beta chain. Its antigen is not identified. Original handling: In the immunoSEQ data, sequences were junction-only and lacked quality scores, so filtering differed. TCRdb's table, derived via immunoSEQ multiplex PCR, lists solely in-frame clones and lacks some. V, J and clone size are taken as reported in that table, and D and trimming were inferred from the DNA itself. The data show about 1.1 million clones, about 72% seen once. The sample belongs to a study of shared clonotypes between healthy human individuals. Study-level information: CD4 naive and CD4 memory each took three plates per donor, while CD8 naive took two and CD8 memory one. Study-wide results and caveats: Sampling involved blood alone; tissue repertoires likely differ. Estimated richness values were generally larger in naive subsets than in memory subsets.

The V segment lost 6 bases and the J segment 5 bases; nucleotides outside the gene matches: 19. CDR3 length equals 18 residues. CDR1 and CDR2 from the germline V gene are MDHEN and SYDVKM. What was sequenced was memory CD4+ T cells from PBMCs. The subset denotes: CD45RA-negative fraction. This sequence originates from a man younger than 30 in good health. Some clones in this sample may be carry-over from other donors' samples. The chain joins TRBV28 to TRBJ1-1; 9 bases align to TRBD1. CDR3 nucleotide sequence: TGTGCCAGCAGCCCCCCCGGGACAGGGCACTCCGTTAAGACTGAAGCTTTCTTT. Amino acids: CASSPPGTGHSVKTEAFF.